This T cell receptor beta chain was found in a study of control samples from healthy donors and cancer patients. This table comes from immunoSEQ multiplex PCR, and its TCRdb copy is limited to in-frame clones, with some not included. Found here are about 110,000 clones, 90% of them singletons; the top ten hold 4% to 4.5%. CDR1 is LNHDA, CDR2 SQIVND, per germline (reference sequence). The CDR3 is 14 amino acids. Trimming stripped 5 bases from V and 4 bases from J, with 12 bases between. What was sequenced was blood. The chain combines TRBV19 with TRBJ2-1; either TRBD1 or TRBD2 may fit D (6 bases each). The TCR originated in a human donor in good health. The donor label of this sample is uncertain. The CDR3 coding sequence is TGTGCCAGTAGTGGCGGGACAAATTACAATGAGCAGTTCTTC. Protein: CASSGGTNYNEQFF.